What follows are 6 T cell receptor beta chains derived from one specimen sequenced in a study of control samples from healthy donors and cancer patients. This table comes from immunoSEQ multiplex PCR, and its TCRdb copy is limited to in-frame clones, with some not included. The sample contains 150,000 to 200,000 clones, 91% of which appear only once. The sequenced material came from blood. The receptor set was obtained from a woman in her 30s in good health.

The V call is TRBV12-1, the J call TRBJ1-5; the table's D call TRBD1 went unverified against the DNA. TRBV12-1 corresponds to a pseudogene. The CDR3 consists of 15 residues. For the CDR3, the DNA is TGTGCCAGCAGCTTTTTGCCAGATAGCAATCAGCCCCAGCATTTT. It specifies CASSFLPDSNQPQHF.

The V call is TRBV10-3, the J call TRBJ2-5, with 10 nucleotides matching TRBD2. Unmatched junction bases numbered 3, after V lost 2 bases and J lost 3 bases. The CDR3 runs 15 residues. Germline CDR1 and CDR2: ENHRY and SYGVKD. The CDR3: CAISEGGTSEETQYF. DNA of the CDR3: TGTGCCATCAGTGAGGGGGGGACTAGCGAAGAGACCCAGTACTTC.

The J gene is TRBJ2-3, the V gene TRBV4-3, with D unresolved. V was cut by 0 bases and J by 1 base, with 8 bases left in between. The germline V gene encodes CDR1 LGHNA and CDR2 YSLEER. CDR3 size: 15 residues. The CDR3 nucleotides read TGCGCCAGCAGCCAAGACGCCCTCCGCACAGATACGCAGTATTTT. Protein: CASSQDALRTDTQYF.

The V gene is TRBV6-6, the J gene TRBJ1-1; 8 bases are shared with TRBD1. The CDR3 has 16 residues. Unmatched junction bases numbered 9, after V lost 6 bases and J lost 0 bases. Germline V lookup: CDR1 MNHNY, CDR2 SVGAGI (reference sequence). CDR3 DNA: TGTGCCAGCAGACTAACCCAGGGGGCCATGAACACTGAAGCTTTCTTT. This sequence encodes CASRLTQGAMNTEAFF.

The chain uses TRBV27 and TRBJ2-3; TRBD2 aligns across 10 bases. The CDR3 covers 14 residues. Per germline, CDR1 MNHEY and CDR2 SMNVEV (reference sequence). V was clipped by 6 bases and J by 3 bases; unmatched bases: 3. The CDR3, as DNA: TGTGCCAGCAGCCCTAGCGGGAGAACAGATACGCAGTATTTT. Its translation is CASSPSGRTDTQYF.

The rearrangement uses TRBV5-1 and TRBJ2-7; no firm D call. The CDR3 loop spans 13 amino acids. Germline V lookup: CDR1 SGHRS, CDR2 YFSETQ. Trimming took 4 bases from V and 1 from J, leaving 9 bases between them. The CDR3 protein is CASSLLVSYEQYF. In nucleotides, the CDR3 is TGCGCCAGCAGCCTCTTAGTATCCTACGAGCAGTACTTC.